The 8 T cell receptor beta chains in this list originate from one sample, sequenced in a study of T cell responses to AZD1222 COVID-19 vaccine. The table came from immunoSEQ multiplex PCR; TCRdb's copy has only in-frame clones and leaves some out. The table includes roughly 140,000 clones, under 90% detected once. The material sequenced was peripheral blood, taken 28 days after the second AZD1222 dose. All receptors come from an adult who received the AZD1222 COVID-19 vaccine.

This chain links TRBV28 with TRBJ1-1; 8 nucleotides match TRBD1. Per germline, CDR1 MDHEN and CDR2 SYDVKM. This CDR3 contains 14 residues. The CDR3 region is CVTRTGIFVTEAFF. In DNA form, the CDR3 reads TGTGTCACCCGGACAGGGATTTTTGTCACTGAAGCTTTCTTT.

The rearrangement joins TRBV3-1 (or the pseudogene TRBV3-2) to TRBJ2-1; TRBD1 is a possible D gene (6 bases). This CDR3 region has 14 residues. Looked up from germline, CDR1 is LGHDT and CDR2 is YNNKEL (reference sequence). Trimming shortened V by 0 bases and J by 7 bases, and 10 bases separated the two germline ends. CDR3 residues: CASSQDLRGNEQFF. As DNA, the CDR3 is TGTGCCAGCAGCCAAGATCTTAGGGGGAATGAGCAGTTCTTC.

The CDR3 nucleotides are TGCAGCGTCCGAGGCGGGGTCGGCACTGAAGCTTTCTTT. Translating it yields CSVRGGVGTEAFF. V gene TRBV29-1 combines with J gene TRBJ1-1; D unresolved. The CDR3 covers 13 residues. The germline gives CDR1 SQVTM, CDR2 ANQGSEA. The ends were cut back, 6 bases at V and 4 bases at J, with 15 bases in the middle.

V usage is TRBV28 and J usage is TRBJ1-2; D unresolved. The germline V gene encodes CDR1 MDHEN and CDR2 SYDVKM. Trimming took 6 bases from V and 8 from J, leaving 13 bases between them. The CDR3 extends over 12 amino acids. CDR3 residues: CASRDYIYGYTF. The CDR3 region has the DNA TGTGCCAGCAGGGATTATATATACGGCTACACCTTC.

The CDR3 is CASSLKQSPGEQYF. In DNA form, the CDR3 reads TGCGCCAGCAGCTTGAAACAGAGCCCCGGCGAGCAGTACTTC. The chain is built from TRBV5-1 and TRBJ2-7; no definite D call. Per germline, CDR1 SGHRS and CDR2 YFSETQ. V was clipped by 1 base and J by 6 bases, with 14 bases between them. CDR3 length: 14 amino acids.

The V and J genes are TRBV11-1 and TRBJ2-7; D possibly uses TRBD1 or TRBD2 (5 bases each). V was pared by 5 bases and J by 3 bases, with 20 bases between. From germline, CDR1 is SGHAT and CDR2 FQDESV (reference sequence). The CDR3 is 16 residues long. The CDR3 protein is CASSPPGTGLSYEQYF. The CDR3, as DNA: TGTGCCAGCAGCCCGCCCGGGACGGGCCTTAGCTACGAGCAGTACTTC.

The chain couples TRBV3-1 (or the pseudogene TRBV3-2) to TRBJ2-1; perhaps TRBD2 as D (5 bases). CDR3 length: 16 amino acids. Trimming cost V 1 base and J 0 bases, with 10 bases left between them. Germline CDR1 LGHDT, CDR2 YNNKEL (reference sequence). The CDR3 reads CASSQVVGSSYNEQFF. The CDR3 DNA sequence: TGTGCCAGCAGCCAAGTAGTGGGGAGCTCCTACAATGAGCAGTTCTTC.

This clone was observed a handful of times. The gene calls are TRBV11-2 and TRBJ1-5, with D uncertain. The ends were cut back, 5 bases at V and 3 bases at J, with 8 bases in the middle. The CDR3 consists of 13 residues. Germline V gene sequence: CDR1 SGHAT, CDR2 FQNNGV. The CDR3 nucleotides read TGTGCCAGCAGCCTACAGTTCAATCAGCCCCAGCATTTT. It encodes CASSLQFNQPQHF. Combining the CDR3 with reference TRBV11-2 and TRBJ1-5 gives the whole variable domain EAGVAQSPRYKIIEKRQSVAFWCNPISGHATLYWYQQILGQGPKLLIQFQNNGVVDDSQLPKDRFSAERLKGVDSTLKIQPAKLEDSAVYLCASSLQFNQPQHFGDGTRLSIL.